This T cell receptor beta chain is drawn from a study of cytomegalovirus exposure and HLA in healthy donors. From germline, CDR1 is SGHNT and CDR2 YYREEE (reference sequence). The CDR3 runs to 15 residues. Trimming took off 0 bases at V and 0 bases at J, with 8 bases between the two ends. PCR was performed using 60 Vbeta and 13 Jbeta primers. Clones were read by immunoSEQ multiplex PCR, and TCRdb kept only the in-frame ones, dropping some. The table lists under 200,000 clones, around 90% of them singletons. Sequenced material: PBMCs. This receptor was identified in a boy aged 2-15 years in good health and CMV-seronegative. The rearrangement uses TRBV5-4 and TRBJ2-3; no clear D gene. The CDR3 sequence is CASSLDSSSTDTQYF. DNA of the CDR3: TGTGCCAGCAGCTTGGACAGCTCTAGCACAGATACGCAGTATTTT. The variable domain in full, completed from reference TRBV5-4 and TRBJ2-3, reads ETGVTQSPTHLIKTRGQQVTLRCSSQSGHNTVSWYQQALGQGPQFIFQYYREEENGRGNFPPRFSGLQFPNYSSELNVNALELDDSALYLCASSLDSSSTDTQYFGPGTRLTVL.